What follows are 9 T cell receptor beta chains derived from one specimen sequenced in a study of T-cell memory formation after mild COVID-19. A single record per CDR3 protein comes from TCRdb applying MiXCR to the 5' RACE reads. The profile shows about 130,000 distinct CDR3 sequences, 25% of them singletons. The source material was PBMCs or a T cell subset sorted from them (not recorded which). The receptors come from an adult woman who had mild COVID-19 (a few samples of this study predate the infection). Cell type and time point are not known.

A few counts support this clonotype. The V and J genes are TRBV12-3 or TRBV12-4 and TRBJ1-1, with D possibly TRBD1 on 6 matching bases. CDR3 length: 15 residues. V was trimmed by 1 base and J by 6 bases, leaving 15 bases between them. CDR3 DNA: TGTGCCAGCAGTTTAGTGGCTCCAGGGGAGTCTGAAGCTTTCTTT. Amino acids: CASSLVAPGESEAFF.

This clonotype was detected many times. This chain links TRBV7-9 with TRBJ2-7; tentatively, D is TRBD1 (7 bases). Looked up from germline, CDR1 is SEHNR and CDR2 is FQNEAQ (reference sequence). This CDR3 contains 16 residues. The V end lost 4 bases, the J end lost 3 bases, and 19 bases lay between the germline ends. The CDR3 coding sequence is TGTGCCAGCAGCTCCCAGGAGGGGGCTAGGGGCTACGAGCAGTACTTC. It codes for CASSSQEGARGYEQYF.

This clonotype was recorded a few times. This CDR3 is CATSDPGQGVEQYF. The CDR3 nucleotides are TGTGCCACCAGTGATCCGGGACAGGGCGTCGAGCAGTACTTC. J is TRBJ2-7 and V is TRBV24-1, with 9 bases fitting TRBD1. Germline-derived CDR1 and CDR2 are KGHDR and SFDVKD. Trimming took 3 bases from V and 6 from J; bases not matched to a gene: 5. The CDR3 totals 14 residues.

A few counts support this clonotype. The CDR3 spells CASSTGLAGVNTGELFF. CDR3 sequence (DNA): TGTGCCAGCAGTACCGGACTAGCGGGAGTGAACACCGGGGAGCTGTTTTTT. The gene calls are TRBV27 and TRBJ2-2; 13 bases agree with TRBD2. The CDR3 sequence is 17 residues long. With 5 bases clipped from V and 1 base from J, the junction kept 4 bases outside the gene matches. In germline, CDR1 is MNHEY, CDR2 SMNVEV (reference sequence).

The chain uses TRBV4-3 and TRBJ2-7; 9 nucleotides line up with TRBD2. Per the germline V gene, CDR1 is LGHNA and CDR2 is YSLEER. This CDR3 has 18 residues. The V gene end was trimmed by 0 bases and the J gene end by 2 bases; junction bases not matched to a gene: 11. CDR3: CASSQDWGRVAGAYEQYF. DNA of the CDR3: TGCGCCAGCAGCCAAGATTGGGGGAGGGTAGCGGGGGCCTACGAGCAGTACTTC.

The chain is built from TRBV12-3 or TRBV12-4 and TRBJ1-5; D remains unclear. The CDR3 contains 15 residues. V dropped 6 bases and J dropped 2 bases, with 14 bases sitting between them. CDR3 amino acids: CASSWTLGRNQPQHF. The CDR3 nucleotides are TGTGCCAGCAGCTGGACTCTAGGCCGCAATCAGCCCCAGCATTTT.

This clonotype was observed a handful of times. The chain's CDR3 is CASSLRDTERNGYTF. The CDR3 DNA follows: TGTGCCAGCAGCCTACGGGACACAGAGCGGAATGGCTACACCTTC. The chain couples TRBV3-1 to TRBJ1-2, with D possibly TRBD1 on 6 matching bases. The CDR3 is 15 amino acids. CDR1 LGHDT and CDR2 YNNKEL come from the germline V gene (reference sequence). Trimming removed 4 bases from V and 6 bases from J, with 18 bases in between.

This clonotype was counted only a few times. The rearrangement uses TRBV20-1 and TRBJ2-1; the D gene is possibly TRBD2 (6 bases). The ends were cut back, 6 bases at V and 7 bases at J, with 22 bases in the middle. The CDR3 spans 15 residues. Germline V gene lookup returns CDR1 DFQATT and CDR2 SNEGSKA (reference sequence). DNA for the CDR3: TGCAGTGCCCCGGAAAAATCGGGGGACGGGAATGAGCAGTTCTTC. Translated, it gives CSAPEKSGDGNEQFF.

For the CDR3, the DNA is TGTGCCAGCAGCCTGGTAGCGGCGAGCTCTGGGGCCAACGTCCTGACTTTC. Amino acid sequence: CASSLVAASSGANVLTF. The rearrangement uses TRBV3-1 and TRBJ2-6; weak D call: TRBD2 (6 bases). The CDR3 contains 17 residues. Germline loops: CDR1 LGHDT, CDR2 YNNKEL (reference sequence). Trimming cost V 4 bases and J 0 bases, with 13 bases left between them. The entire variable domain, with the rest obtained from reference TRBV3-1 and TRBJ2-6, is as follows: DTAVSQTPKYLVTQMGNDKSIKCEQNLGHDTMYWYKQDSKKFLKIMFSYNNKELIINETVPNRFSPKSPDKAHLNLHINSLELGDSAVYFCASSLVAASSGANVLTFGAGSRLTVL.